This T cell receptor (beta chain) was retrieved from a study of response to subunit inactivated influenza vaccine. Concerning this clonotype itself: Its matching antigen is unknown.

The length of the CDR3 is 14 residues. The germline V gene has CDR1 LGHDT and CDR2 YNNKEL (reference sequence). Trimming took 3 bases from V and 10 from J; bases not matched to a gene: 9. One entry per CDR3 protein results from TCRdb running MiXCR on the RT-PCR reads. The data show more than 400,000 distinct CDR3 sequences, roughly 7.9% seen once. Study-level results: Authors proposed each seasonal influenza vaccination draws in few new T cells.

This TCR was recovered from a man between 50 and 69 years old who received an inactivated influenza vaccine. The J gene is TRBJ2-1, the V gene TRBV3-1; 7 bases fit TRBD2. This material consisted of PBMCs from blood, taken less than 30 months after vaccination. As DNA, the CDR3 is TGTGCCAGCAGCCAGTCTAGCGGCCTCAACGAGCAGTTCTTC. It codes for CASSQSSGLNEQFF.